This TCR beta chain was obtained from a study of T cells in Graves' hyperthyroidism and ophthalmopathy. There were TCR beta CDR3 regions amplified from RNA transcripts. The HTBI primer set was used in a first-round RT-PCR of the TCR CDR3. MiXCR, run by TCRdb on the multiplex PCR reads, gives a single entry per CDR3 protein. The data show under 350,000 distinct CDR3 sequences, roughly 13% seen once. Between the trimmed V and J ends, which lost 2 bases and 3 bases, there was a span of 7 bases. CDR3 length: 13 amino acids. CDR1 is MNHEY, CDR2 SVGAGI, per germline. This clonotype was seen many times. Material for sequencing was blood. The genes are TRBV6-5 and TRBJ1-1; TRBD1 might be the D (5 bases). The receptor was derived from a woman aged 40 to 49 with Graves' ophthalmopathy. The CDR3 nucleotides are TGTGCCAGCAGTTACCGGGGGTACACTGAAGCTTTCTTT. Protein product: CASSYRGYTEAFF.